A single T cell receptor beta chain is shown here with its context. Antigen specificity is unknown. 60 Vbeta and 13 Jbeta primers were used in PCR. Assay: immunoSEQ multiplex PCR; the TCRdb copy retains only in-frame clones and omits some. The table lists about 190,000 clones, roughly 79% of them singletons. These data are taken from a study of cytomegalovirus exposure and HLA in healthy donors. Broader study findings: Association of a missense DCLRE1C variant with TCR beta V- and J-gene trimming was reported in a later analysis. An analysis was carried out later, and it reportedly showed fewer N-insertions in an Asian-associated ancestry cluster than the approximately 610-donor mean.

V was shortened by 6 bases and J by 4 bases, with 25 bases between the two germline ends. The CDR3 is 18 amino acids. Germline V gives CDR1 MDHEN, CDR2 SYDVKM. The chain carries TRBV28 and TRBJ2-1, with D tentatively TRBD2 (6 bases). The sequencing input was PBMCs. The TCR was taken from a woman in her late teens or twenties in good health and CMV-seronegative. The CDR3, as DNA: TGTGCCAGCAGCCTAAGTGGGGAGGCGGCCTTTAGTTACAATGAGCAGTTCTTC. Protein sequence: CASSLSGEAAFSYNEQFF. Complete variable domain (other parts from reference TRBV28 and TRBJ2-1): DVKVTQSSRYLVKRTGEKVFLECVQDMDHENMFWYRQDPGLGLRLIYFSYDVKMKEKGDIPEGYSVSREKKERFSLILESASTNQTSMYLCASSLSGEAAFSYNEQFFGPGTRLTVL.